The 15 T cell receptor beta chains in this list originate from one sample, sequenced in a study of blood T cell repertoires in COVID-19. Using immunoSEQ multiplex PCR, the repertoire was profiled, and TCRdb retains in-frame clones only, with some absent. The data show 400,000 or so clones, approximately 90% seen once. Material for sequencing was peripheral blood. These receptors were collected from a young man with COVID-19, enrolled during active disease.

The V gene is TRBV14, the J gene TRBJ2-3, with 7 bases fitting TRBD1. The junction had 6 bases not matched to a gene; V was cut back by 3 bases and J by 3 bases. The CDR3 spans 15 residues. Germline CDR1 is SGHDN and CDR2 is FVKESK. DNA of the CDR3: TGTGCCAGCAGCCACAACAGGGGACCGACAGATACGCAGTATTTT. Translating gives CASSHNRGPTDTQYF.

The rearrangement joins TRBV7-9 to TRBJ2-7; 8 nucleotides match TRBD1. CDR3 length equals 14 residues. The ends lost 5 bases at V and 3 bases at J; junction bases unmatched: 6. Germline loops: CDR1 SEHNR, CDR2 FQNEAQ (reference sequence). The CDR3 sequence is CASSQDRGYYEQYF. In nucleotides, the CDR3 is TGTGCCAGCAGCCAAGACAGGGGATACTACGAGCAGTACTTC.

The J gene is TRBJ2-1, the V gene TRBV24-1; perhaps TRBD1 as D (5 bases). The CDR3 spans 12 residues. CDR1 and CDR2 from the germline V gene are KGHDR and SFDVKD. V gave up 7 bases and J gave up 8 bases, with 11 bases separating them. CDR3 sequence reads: CATSQGYDEQFF. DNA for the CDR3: TGTGCCACCAGCCAGGGTTATGATGAGCAGTTCTTC.

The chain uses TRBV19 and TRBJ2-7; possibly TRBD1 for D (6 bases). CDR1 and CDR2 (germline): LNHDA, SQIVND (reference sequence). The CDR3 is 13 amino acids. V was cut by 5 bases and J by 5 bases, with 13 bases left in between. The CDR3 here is CASSYSGDNEQYF. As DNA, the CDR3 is TGTGCCAGTAGTTATTCAGGGGACAACGAGCAGTACTTC. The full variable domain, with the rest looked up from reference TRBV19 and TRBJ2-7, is DGGITQSPKYLFRKEGQNVTLSCEQNLNHDAMYWYRQDPGQGLRLIYYSQIVNDFQKGDIAEGYSVSREKKESFPLTVTSAQKNPTAFYLCASSYSGDNEQYFGPGTRLTVT.

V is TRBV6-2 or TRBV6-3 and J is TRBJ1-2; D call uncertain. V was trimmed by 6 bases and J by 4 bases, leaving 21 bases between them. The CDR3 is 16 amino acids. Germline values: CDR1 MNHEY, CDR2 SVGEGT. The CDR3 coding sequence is TGTGCCAGCAGCCTAAGGCTTCGGGTGAGTCTCTATGGCTACACCTTC. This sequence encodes CASSLRLRVSLYGYTF.

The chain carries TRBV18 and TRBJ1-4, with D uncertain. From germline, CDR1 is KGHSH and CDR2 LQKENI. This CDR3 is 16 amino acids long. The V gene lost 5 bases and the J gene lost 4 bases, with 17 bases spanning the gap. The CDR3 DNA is TGTGCCAGCTCAGTAGGAGCCGGGAACCTTAATGAAAAACTGTTTTTT. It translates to CASSVGAGNLNEKLFF.

CDR3 sequence (DNA): TGTGCCAGAAGCCACAGATCCGGGGTTCTCAATTCACCCCTCCACTTT. Protein product: CARSHRSGVLNSPLHF. The chain carries TRBV5-3 and TRBJ1-6; D not resolved. Being an ORF, TRBV5-3 has a function that is uncertain. Trimming stripped 4 bases from V and 7 bases from J, with 18 bases between. The CDR3 extends over 16 amino acids.

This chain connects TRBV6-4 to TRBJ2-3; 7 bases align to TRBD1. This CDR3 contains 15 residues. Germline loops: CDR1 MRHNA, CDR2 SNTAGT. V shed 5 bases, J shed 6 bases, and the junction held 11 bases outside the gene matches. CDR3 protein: CASSLQGTAVDTQYF. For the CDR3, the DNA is TGTGCCAGCAGTCTCCAGGGGACAGCAGTCGATACGCAGTATTTT.

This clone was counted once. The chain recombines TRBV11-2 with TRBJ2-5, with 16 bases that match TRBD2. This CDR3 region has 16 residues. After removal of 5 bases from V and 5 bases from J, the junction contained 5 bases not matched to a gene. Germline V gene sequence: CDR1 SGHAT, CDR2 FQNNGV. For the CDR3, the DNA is TGTGCCAGCAGCCGGGGACTAGCGGGAGGGCGGGAGACCCAGTACTTC. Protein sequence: CASSRGLAGGRETQYF.

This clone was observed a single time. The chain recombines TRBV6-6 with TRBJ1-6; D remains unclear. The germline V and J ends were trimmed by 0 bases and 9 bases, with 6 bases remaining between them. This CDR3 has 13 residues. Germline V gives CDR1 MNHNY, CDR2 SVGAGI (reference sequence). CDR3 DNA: TGTGCCAGCAGTTACTCGGTACTTTCACCCCTCCACTTT. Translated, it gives CASSYSVLSPLHF.

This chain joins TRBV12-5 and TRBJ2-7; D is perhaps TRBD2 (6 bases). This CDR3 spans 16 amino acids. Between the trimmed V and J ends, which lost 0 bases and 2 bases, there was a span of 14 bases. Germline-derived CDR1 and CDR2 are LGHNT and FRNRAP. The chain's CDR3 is CASGLVLGREAYEQYF. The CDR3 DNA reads TGTGCTAGTGGTTTGGTTTTGGGCAGGGAGGCCTACGAGCAGTACTTC.

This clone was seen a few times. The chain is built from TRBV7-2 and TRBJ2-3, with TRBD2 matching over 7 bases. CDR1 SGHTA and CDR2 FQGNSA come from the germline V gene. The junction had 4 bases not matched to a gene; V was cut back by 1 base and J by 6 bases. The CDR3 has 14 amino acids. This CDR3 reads CASSLGGGADTQYF. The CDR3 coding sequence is TGTGCCAGCAGCTTAGGCGGGGGTGCGGATACGCAGTATTTT.

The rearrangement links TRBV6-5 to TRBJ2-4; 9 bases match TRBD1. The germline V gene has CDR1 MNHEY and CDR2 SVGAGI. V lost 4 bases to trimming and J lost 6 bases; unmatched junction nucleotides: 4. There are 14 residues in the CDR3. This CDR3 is CASSSGTGRNIQYF. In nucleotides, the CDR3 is TGTGCCAGCAGTTCCGGGACAGGGAGAAACATTCAGTACTTC.

This CDR3 reads CASGGRFRSDYGYTF. For the CDR3, the DNA is TGTGCCAGTGGCGGAAGGTTTAGAAGTGACTATGGCTACACCTTC. This chain links TRBV2 with TRBJ1-2; D uncertain. CDR3 length equals 15 residues. CDR1 is SNHLY, CDR2 FYNNEI, per germline. The V end lost 9 bases, the J end lost 3 bases, and 20 bases lay between the germline ends.

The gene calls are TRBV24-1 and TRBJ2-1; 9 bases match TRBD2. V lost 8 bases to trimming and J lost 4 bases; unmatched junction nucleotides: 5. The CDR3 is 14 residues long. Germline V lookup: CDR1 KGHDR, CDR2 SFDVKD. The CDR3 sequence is CATKESGGYNEQFF. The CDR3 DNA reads TGTGCCACCAAGGAGAGCGGGGGGTACAATGAGCAGTTCTTC.